A single sample is the source of the 19 T cell receptor beta chains below, sequenced in a study of T cell responses to AZD1222 COVID-19 vaccine. Measured with immunoSEQ multiplex PCR; TCRdb has only the in-frame clones, and not every one. The sample has roughly 120,000 clones; about 89% are singletons. This specimen was peripheral blood, taken on day 0 of AZD1222 vaccination. The receptor set was obtained from an adult in good health.

This chain uses TRBV20-1 with TRBJ1-3; D gene uncertain. The CDR3 length is 12 residues. Germline V gene data show CDR1 as DFQATT and CDR2 as SNEGSKA (reference sequence). V dropped 5 bases and J dropped 3 bases, with 8 bases sitting between them. The chain's CDR3 is CSAGGGGNTIYF. For the CDR3, the DNA is TGCAGTGCTGGTGGAGGTGGAAACACCATATATTTT.

The table lists this clone with a count of one. This chain joins TRBV28 and TRBJ2-3; a possible D gene is TRBD2 (7 bases). The CDR3 is made up of 12 amino acids. Trimming stripped 5 bases from V and 7 bases from J, with 10 bases between. Germline V gene lookup returns CDR1 MDHEN and CDR2 SYDVKM. The chain's CDR3 is CASSLGGHTQYF. For the CDR3, the DNA is TGTGCCAGCAGTCTCGGGGGGCATACGCAGTATTTT.

The rearrangement joins TRBV19 to TRBJ2-7; a possible D gene is TRBD1 (5 bases). The CDR3 is 13 amino acids. The germline V and J ends were trimmed by 5 bases and 3 bases, with 11 bases remaining between them. The germline CDR1 and CDR2 sequences are LNHDA and SQIVND (reference sequence). In nucleotides, the CDR3 is TGTGCCAGTAGTGGTCAGGGTATCTACGAGCAGTACTTC. This gives the protein CASSGQGIYEQYF.

The rearrangement joins TRBV9 to TRBJ2-1; 10 nucleotides agree with TRBD1. This CDR3 has 15 amino acids. Trimming took 0 bases from V and 9 from J; bases not matched to a gene: 6. Germline CDR1 and CDR2: SGDLS and YYNGEE. The CDR3 region is CASSVARTGGSEQFF. CDR3 in DNA: TGTGCCAGCAGCGTAGCTAGGACAGGGGGGAGTGAGCAGTTCTTC.

The V call is TRBV7-3, the J call TRBJ1-1; tentative D call: TRBD1 (5 bases). The CDR3 covers 13 residues. CDR1 is SGHTA, CDR2 FQGTGA, per germline. With 6 bases removed from V and 1 base from J, the gap between germline ends came to 9 bases. The DNA for the CDR3 is TGTGCCAGCAGAAGACAGACGAACACTGAAGCTTTCTTT. Protein: CASRRQTNTEAFF.

This clone has just one count. CDR3 region: CASSWRGTGFTGNTIYF. CDR3 nucleotide sequence: TGTGCCAGCAGCTGGAGGGGGACAGGGTTTACTGGAAACACCATATATTTT. The chain couples TRBV5-6 to TRBJ1-3; TRBD1 agrees at 9 bases. Germline V lookup: CDR1 SGHDT, CDR2 YYEEEE. The CDR3 spans 17 residues. After removal of 3 bases from V and 2 bases from J, the junction contained 9 bases not matched to a gene.

The chain recombines TRBV12-3 or TRBV12-4 with TRBJ1-4, with 7 bases aligning to TRBD1. CDR3 length equals 12 residues. V was pared by 3 bases and J by 12 bases, with 4 bases of the junction left unmatched. CDR3 region: CASSLGGGELFF. CDR3 nucleotides: TGTGCCAGCAGTTTGGGAGGGGGCGAACTGTTTTTT.

The rearrangement links TRBV5-1 to TRBJ1-4; TRBD1 is a possible D gene (5 bases). CDR3 size: 13 residues. The germline V and J ends were trimmed by 4 bases and 10 bases, with 14 bases remaining between them. Germline V gene lookup returns CDR1 SGHRS and CDR2 YFSETQ. CDR3 loop: CASSPEGLSKLFF. DNA for the CDR3: TGCGCCAGCAGCCCCGAGGGACTGTCAAAACTGTTTTTT.

The chain uses TRBV11-2 and TRBJ2-7, with 11 bases matching TRBD2. Germline V CDR1 and CDR2: SGHAT, FQNNGV. Trimming took 1 base from V and 2 from J; bases not matched to a gene: 10. This CDR3 has 18 residues. CDR3 in DNA: TGTGCCAGCAGCTTAGTTGGTAGCGGGAGGGCACGGGCCTACGAGCAGTACTTC. Encoded protein: CASSLVGSGRARAYEQYF.

V gene TRBV9 combines with J gene TRBJ1-2; maybe TRBD1 (5 bases). The V end lost 4 bases, the J end lost 4 bases, and 17 bases lay between the germline ends. CDR1 is SGDLS and CDR2 is YYNGEE in the germline V gene. The length of the CDR3 is 15 residues. CDR3 bases: TGTGCCAGCAGCCTCCAACTCCGGGACCCCTATGGCTACACCTTC. This encodes CASSLQLRDPYGYTF.

This chain joins TRBV11-3 and TRBJ2-1, with 7 nucleotides matching TRBD2. V gave up 5 bases and J gave up 8 bases; unmatched junction bases: 3. The CDR3 is made up of 12 amino acids. CDR1 is SGHNT, CDR2 YENEEA, per germline. Written as DNA, the CDR3 is TGTGCCAGCAGCGGAGCGGGATATGAGCAGTTCTTC. It specifies CASSGAGYEQFF.

This clone turned up a few times. The CDR3 region has the DNA TGCGCCAGCAGCGGGAATCGGGACTTAAGCTCCTACGAGCAGTACTTC. It yields the protein CASSGNRDLSSYEQYF. The chain is built from TRBV10-1 and TRBJ2-7; D possibly corresponds to TRBD2 (6 bases). The CDR3 contains 16 residues. V was shortened by 6 bases and J by 0 bases, with 18 bases between the two germline ends. Germline V gene sequence: CDR1 WNHNN, CDR2 SYGVQD (reference sequence).

This chain connects TRBV9 to TRBJ2-3; TRBD2 agrees at 8 bases. CDR1 is SGDLS, CDR2 YYNGEE, per germline. The CDR3 covers 15 residues. With V trimmed by 4 bases and J by 1 base, 5 bases remained unmatched. The CDR3 region is CASSISGSRTDTQYF. In nucleotides, the CDR3 is TGTGCCAGCAGCATCAGCGGGAGTCGCACAGATACGCAGTATTTT.

This chain connects TRBV5-1 to TRBJ1-4, with TRBD1 as a possible D gene (6 bases). Germline V CDR1 and CDR2: SGHRS, YFSETQ. Between the trimmed V and J ends, which lost 3 bases and 4 bases, there was a span of 10 bases. The CDR3 extends over 14 amino acids. The chain's CDR3 is CASSSPGVNEKLFF. As DNA, the CDR3 is TGCGCCAGCAGCTCCCCAGGGGTTAATGAAAAACTGTTTTTT.

This rearrangement joins TRBV3-1 (or the pseudogene TRBV3-2) to TRBJ2-7, with 15 positions matching TRBD2. The germline V gene encodes CDR1 LGHDT and CDR2 YNNKEL (reference sequence). The V gene end was trimmed by 0 bases and the J gene end by 3 bases; junction bases not matched to a gene: 9. The CDR3 extends over 19 amino acids. CDR3 sequence (DNA): TGTGCCAGCAGCCAAGATTTAATAGGACTAGCGGGAGGGGTCTACGAGCAGTACTTC. It specifies CASSQDLIGLAGGVYEQYF.

J is TRBJ1-2 and V is TRBV7-3; D remains unclear. The CDR3 runs to 13 residues. Deletions cut 1 base from V and 11 bases from J, with 14 bases between. Germline values: CDR1 SGHTA, CDR2 FQGTGA. CDR3 loop: CASSLKVREPYTF. In DNA form, the CDR3 reads TGTGCCAGCAGCTTAAAAGTCCGTGAGCCGTACACCTTC.

V usage is TRBV5-1 and J usage is TRBJ2-1; D remains ambiguous. CDR1 is SGHRS and CDR2 is YFSETQ in the germline V gene. The V and J ends lost 1 base and 0 bases respectively, with 11 bases between them. The CDR3 length is 16 residues. CDR3 in amino acids: CASSLPIQSSYNEQFF. As DNA, the CDR3 is TGCGCCAGCAGCTTGCCTATCCAGAGCTCCTACAATGAGCAGTTCTTC.

The gene calls are TRBV12-2 and TRBJ1-5; the table's D gene call, TRBD1, was not cross checked with the DNA. TRBV12-2 constitutes a pseudogene. The CDR3 length is 16 residues. The CDR3 is CASRYTTGGGNQPQHF. The CDR3 region has the DNA TGTGCAAGTCGCTATACGACAGGGGGCGGCAATCAGCCCCAGCATTTT.

The V and J genes are TRBV2 and TRBJ1-5; tentatively, D is TRBD1 (5 bases). Germline assignment: CDR1 SNHLY and CDR2 FYNNEI. V shed 6 bases and J shed 7 bases, with 22 bases lying between them. The CDR3 spans 16 residues. The CDR3 nucleotides are TGTGCCAGCAGGGCGGGGCCCGGGGAGGGTTTCCAGCCCCAGCATTTT. It codes for CASRAGPGEGFQPQHF.